The 19 T cell receptor beta chains below come from one sample, sequenced in a study of blood T cells in healthy people across ages. A sample-barcoded 5' primer and a J-beta primer mix were used in a second PCR of roughly 7 to 11 cycles. TCRdb called the 5' RACE reads again in MiXCR, with one record for every CDR3 protein. In the table there are 800,000 or so distinct CDR3 sequences, roughly 25% of which are singletons. Separately, the same data were catalogued under a study of T cells of mothers and their children.

The sample was blood. All receptors derive from a boy aged 10-17 years in good health.

This clonotype occurred a few times. The genes are TRBV12-3 or TRBV12-4 and TRBJ2-5; TRBD1 aligns across 7 bases. The J call may be in error: the DNA end matches TRBJ2-7 better. This CDR3 is built from 14 residues. The CDR3 coding sequence is TGTGCCAGCGGATTCACAGGGGCGGTCTACGAGCAGTACTTC. This encodes CASGFTGAVYEQYF.

CDR3 sequence reads: CASSLRTGASNYGYTF. The DNA for the CDR3 is TGTGCCAGCAGTCTACGGACAGGGGCCTCTAACTATGGCTACACCTTC. The genes are TRBV6-1 and TRBJ1-2; 9 nucleotides agree with TRBD1. The CDR3 covers 16 residues. V shed 5 bases, J shed 0 bases, and the junction held 7 bases outside the gene matches. Per germline, CDR1 MNHNS and CDR2 SASEGT.

This clonotype was found many times. The V call is TRBV7-2, the J call TRBJ1-6; 7 bases are shared with TRBD1. CDR3 length: 18 amino acids. Germline V gene lookup returns CDR1 SGHTA and CDR2 FQGNSA. With 5 bases clipped from V and 6 bases from J, the junction kept 16 bases outside the gene matches. CDR3 loop: CASSAKPQVGQSNSPLHF. As DNA, the CDR3 is TGTGCCAGCAGCGCAAAGCCCCAAGTGGGACAGAGTAATTCACCCCTCCACTTT. The whole variable domain, filled in from reference TRBV7-2 and TRBJ1-6, reads GAGVSQSPSNKVTEKGKDVELRCDPISGHTALYWYRQSLGQGLEFLIYFQGNSAPDKSGLPSDRFSAERTGGSVSTLTIQRTQQEDSAVYLCASSAKPQVGQSNSPLHFGNGTRLTVT.

In its sample, this clonotype was seen a few times. This chain links TRBV6-2 or TRBV6-3 with TRBJ2-5; maybe TRBD1 (5 bases). The CDR3 extends over 15 amino acids. Germline V gene sequence: CDR1 MNHEY, CDR2 SVGEGT. Trimming stripped 5 bases from V and 1 base from J, with 14 bases between. The CDR3 nucleotides read TGTGCCAGCAGTCTAACTCGGACACCCCAAGAGACCCAGTACTTC. Protein sequence: CASSLTRTPQETQYF.

The rearrangement links TRBV4-3 to TRBJ2-3; 14 bases are shared with TRBD2. This CDR3 has 16 amino acids. With V trimmed by 4 bases and J by 6 bases, 6 bases remained unmatched. Germline CDR1 and CDR2: LGHNA and YSLEER. The CDR3 bases are TGCGCCAGCAGCCTCGGAGGACTAGCGGGAGGTGATACGCAGTATTTT. It yields the protein CASSLGGLAGGDTQYF.

This clonotype was recorded a few times. The chain links TRBV20-1 to TRBJ2-5, with TRBD2 matching over 10 bases. The CDR3 contains 14 residues. J lost 2 bases, V lost 6 bases, and 6 bases had no gene match. Germline assignment: CDR1 DFQATT and CDR2 SNEGSKA (reference sequence). The CDR3 spells CSALDSGGQETQYF. DNA of the CDR3: TGCAGTGCCCTCGATAGCGGGGGGCAAGAGACCCAGTACTTC.

The chain employs TRBV20-1 and TRBJ1-5; 7 bases are shared with TRBD1. The CDR3 has 20 residues. The germline V gene encodes CDR1 DFQATT and CDR2 SNEGSKA (reference sequence). Trimming took 0 bases from V and 0 from J; bases not matched to a gene: 17. The DNA of the CDR3 is TGCAGTGCTAGAGATCAGGGGGGACCTAGAGGCTCCTATAGCAATCAGCCCCAGCATTTT. Its translation is CSARDQGGPRGSYSNQPQHF.

A few counts support this clonotype. J is TRBJ2-7 and V is TRBV20-1; tentatively, D is TRBD1 (6 bases). The V gene lost 0 bases and the J gene lost 5 bases, with 17 bases spanning the gap. The CDR3 has 15 residues. CDR1 is DFQATT, CDR2 SNEGSKA, per germline (reference sequence). This chain's CDR3 is CSAREGQFLFHEQYF. DNA for the CDR3: TGCAGTGCTAGAGAAGGACAGTTTTTATTCCACGAGCAGTACTTC.

The gene calls are TRBV25-1 and TRBJ2-7, with D perhaps matching TRBD2 (6 bases). The J call is in doubt because the DNA end fits TRBJ2-5 better. The CDR3 has 15 residues. Germline V gene lookup returns CDR1 MGHDK and CDR2 SYGVNS. The CDR3: CASSEWGLTQETQYF. As DNA, the CDR3 is TGTGCCAGCAGTGAATGGGGACTCACCCAAGAGACCCAGTACTTC.

The chain recombines TRBV6-6 with TRBJ1-5; a possible D gene is TRBD1 (5 bases). This CDR3 spans 15 amino acids. V was pared by 0 bases and J by 3 bases, with 9 bases between. Looked up from germline, CDR1 is MNHNY and CDR2 is SVGAGI (reference sequence). In DNA form, the CDR3 reads TGTGCCAGCAGTTACTCTTTGGACACCAATCAGCCCCAGCATTTT. It is translated as CASSYSLDTNQPQHF.

This clonotype was detected ten times or more. The rearrangement links TRBV28 to TRBJ2-1; weak D call: TRBD1 (7 bases). CDR1 is MDHEN and CDR2 is SYDVKM in the germline V gene. CDR3 length: 17 amino acids. The V gene lost 3 bases and the J gene lost 6 bases, with 21 bases spanning the gap. CDR3 sequence reads: CASSFRRGPVRVNEQFF. In DNA form, the CDR3 reads TGTGCCAGCAGTTTTAGGAGGGGGCCGGTTCGTGTCAATGAGCAGTTCTTC.

This sequence joins TRBV28 and TRBJ1-2; D is ambiguous. The CDR3 length is 14 residues. Germline V lookup: CDR1 MDHEN, CDR2 SYDVKM. V lost 6 bases and J lost 2, with 13 bases in between. The CDR3 nucleotides are TGTGCCAGCAGGCCCACAGCGCACAACTATGGCTACACCTTC. It codes for CASRPTAHNYGYTF.

V usage is TRBV28 and J usage is TRBJ1-5; no clear D gene. This CDR3 has 14 residues. Germline assignment: CDR1 MDHEN and CDR2 SYDVKM. V shed 2 bases and J shed 4 bases, with 9 bases lying between them. CDR3 DNA: TGTGCCAGCAGTTTACTATTCGGGAATCAGCCCCAGCATTTT. It is translated as CASSLLFGNQPQHF.

This clonotype appeared a few times. The chain has TRBV6-5 and TRBJ1-2; a possible D gene is TRBD1 (5 bases). The CDR3 sequence is 12 residues long. Germline loops: CDR1 MNHEY, CDR2 SVGAGI. V was shortened by 6 bases and J by 7 bases, with 12 bases between the two germline ends. CDR3 loop: CASSRDSRGYTF. As DNA, the CDR3 is TGTGCCAGCAGCCGTGACAGCCGTGGCTACACCTTC.

The J gene is TRBJ1-1, the V gene TRBV20-1; D perhaps matches TRBD1 (5 bases). Germline CDR1 reads DFQATT; CDR2 reads SNEGSKA (reference sequence). The CDR3 runs 14 residues. V was trimmed by 0 bases and J by 3 bases, leaving 11 bases between them. The CDR3 spells CSARDTKGDTEAFF. The CDR3, as DNA: TGCAGTGCTAGAGATACCAAAGGGGACACTGAAGCTTTCTTT.

A word on this clonotype: One base away lies a much larger clone, so this may be a sequencing read error. V is TRBV12-3 or TRBV12-4 and J is TRBJ2-6; D is tentatively TRBD1 or TRBD2 (5 bases each). The CDR3 runs to 14 residues. The DNA for the CDR3 is TGTGCCACCAGTGGGGGAAGTCGGGCCAACGTCCTGACTTTC. This encodes CATSGGSRANVLTF.

The chain couples TRBV30 to TRBJ2-5; D gene uncertain. CDR1 and CDR2 (germline): GTSNPN, SVGIG (reference sequence). This CDR3 comprises 12 residues. V gave up 4 bases and J gave up 4 bases, with 10 bases separating them. CDR3 sequence reads: CAWTSMGETQYF. The CDR3 DNA is TGTGCCTGGACGTCCATGGGAGAGACCCAGTACTTC. Full variable domain (rest looked up from reference TRBV30 and TRBJ2-5): SQTIHQWPATLVQPVGSPLSLECTVEGTSNPNLYWYRQAAGRGLQLLFYSVGIGQISSEVPQNLSASRPQDRQFILSSKKLLLSDSGFYLCAWTSMGETQYFGPGTRLLVL.

This clonotype was detected only a few times. This chain connects TRBV12-3 or TRBV12-4 to TRBJ2-1; D not certain. The CDR3 covers 14 residues. Trimming shortened V by 5 bases and J by 7 bases, and 15 bases separated the two germline ends. CDR3: CASSGVAGLNEQFF. In nucleotides, the CDR3 is TGTGCCAGCAGTGGAGTGGCTGGTTTGAATGAGCAGTTCTTC.

The chain is built from TRBV9 and TRBJ2-7; TRBD2 matches at 7 bases. The CDR3 spans 14 residues. J was trimmed by 1 base and V by 5 bases; bases with no gene match: 6. Germline V lookup: CDR1 SGDLS, CDR2 YYNGEE. The CDR3 here is CASSKAGMSYEQYF. Written as DNA, the CDR3 is TGTGCCAGCAGTAAAGCGGGGATGTCCTACGAGCAGTACTTC.